The 2 T cell receptor beta chains presented below share a single source sample, sequenced in a study of tumor and adjacent non-tumor tissue in lung cancer. No cell sorting was done before RNA was extracted from the tissue. A modified ARM-PCR protocol with three rounds of nested PCR amplified TCRbeta. TCRdb ran MiXCR on the multiplex PCR reads and lists one entry per CDR3 protein. The sample lists roughly 66,000 distinct CDR3 sequences; roughly 73% were seen once. Sample: lung tumor tissue. The origin of the receptors is a man in his 60s with non-small cell lung cancer.

On this clonotype: The junction departs from germline at one end; a sequencing error may be responsible. The gene calls are TRBV5-1 and TRBJ2-3, with no clear D. The germline V gene has CDR1 SGHRS and CDR2 YFSETQ. This CDR3 spans 14 amino acids. CDR3 residues: CACSSGQTTDTQYF. DNA for the CDR3: TGCGCCTGCAGCTCTGGCCAGACCACAGATACGCAGTATTTT.

The chain has TRBV6-5 and TRBJ2-7; a possible D gene is TRBD1 (5 bases). The CDR3 totals 15 residues. CDR1 and CDR2 from the germline V gene are MNHEY and SVGAGI. V shed 2 bases and J shed 4 bases, with 15 bases lying between them. The CDR3, as DNA: TGTGCCAGCAGTTACGGGGCTGAAAATGTTTACGAGCAGTACTTC. It codes for CASSYGAENVYEQYF.